This entry lists 23 T cell receptor beta chains sequenced from one sample in a study of T cells in Graves' hyperthyroidism and ophthalmopathy. TCR beta CDR3 sequences were amplified from RNA transcripts. Using the HTBI primer set, a first-round RT-PCR was run on the TCR CDR3. TCRdb reanalysed the multiplex PCR reads using MiXCR and keeps one entry per CDR3 protein. The profile shows about 740,000 distinct CDR3 sequences, approximately 15% of them singletons. Sample: blood. These receptors all come from a woman under 30 with Graves' hyperthyroidism.

This clonotype occurred a few times. This chain connects TRBV29-1 to TRBJ2-1; TRBD2 aligns across 7 bases. The V gene's germline CDR1 is SQVTM and CDR2 ANQGSEA. With 7 bases clipped from V and 4 bases from J, the junction kept 19 bases outside the gene matches. The CDR3 has 17 amino acids. CDR3 residues: CSGGGQGGSGFYNEQFF. The DNA of the CDR3 is TGCAGCGGGGGGGGTCAGGGAGGAAGCGGGTTTTACAATGAGCAGTTCTTC.

Only a few counts were recorded for this clonotype. This rearrangement joins TRBV5-8 to TRBJ2-3; 7 bases agree with TRBD1. The CDR3 runs 17 residues. Germline values: CDR1 SGHTS, CDR2 YDEGEE. Losses at the gene ends were 4 bases for V and 5 bases for J; bases not matched to a gene: 16. The CDR3 protein is CASSVPWDRGNKDTQYF. The CDR3 DNA is TGTGCCAGCAGCGTACCCTGGGACAGAGGGAATAAAGATACGCAGTATTTT.

The table lists this clonotype with a few counts. The V gene is TRBV5-4, the J gene TRBJ2-5, with a possible D match to TRBD1 (5 bases). V was cut by 4 bases and J by 12 bases, with 16 bases left in between. Germline CDR1 reads SGHNT; CDR2 reads YYREEE (reference sequence). CDR3 size: 12 residues. The CDR3 here is CASSRDPGNKYF. CDR3 sequence (DNA): TGTGCCAGCAGCAGAGACCCAGGGAATAAGTACTTC. Full variable domain (outside the CDR3, taken from reference TRBV5-4 and TRBJ2-5): ETGVTQSPTHLIKTRGQQVTLRCSSQSGHNTVSWYQQALGQGPQFIFQYYREEENGRGNFPPRFSGLQFPNYSSELNVNALELDDSALYLCASSRDPGNKYFGPGTRLLVL.

A word on this clonotype: A single base separates this from a much larger clone, so it may be a read error. This chain joins TRBV20-1 and TRBJ2-7; 8 bases match TRBD2. The end of the DNA fits TRBJ2-1 better, so the J call may be wrong. This CDR3 comprises 13 residues. The germline V gene encodes CDR1 DFQATT and CDR2 SNEGSKA (reference sequence). The CDR3 nucleotides read TGCAGTGCTAGATCTAGCGGGTCCTACGAGCAGTTCTTC. This encodes CSARSSGSYEQFF.

This clonotype has only a few counts. The chain couples TRBV6-1 to TRBJ2-3; 11 positions agree with TRBD2. J gave up 2 bases and V 3 bases, and 7 bases lay outside the gene matches. CDR3 size: 17 residues. Germline loops: CDR1 MNHNS, CDR2 SASEGT. The CDR3 DNA reads TGTGCCAGCAGTGACGCCGGGACTAGCGGCAACACAGATACGCAGTATTTT. This sequence encodes CASSDAGTSGNTDTQYF.

This clonotype was counted ten times or more. The chain is built from TRBV5-1 and TRBJ2-7, with D perhaps TRBD1 (5 bases). The CDR3 spans 13 residues. V lost 1 base and J lost 2, with 7 bases in between. Per germline, CDR1 SGHRS and CDR2 YFSETQ. The CDR3 sequence: CASSLLGAYEQYF. As DNA, the CDR3 is TGCGCCAGCAGCTTGTTAGGGGCCTACGAGCAGTACTTC.

This clonotype appeared many times. J is TRBJ2-7 and V is TRBV12-3 or TRBV12-4; TRBD1 agrees at 9 bases. This CDR3 has 15 amino acids. The V segment lost 3 bases and the J segment 5 bases; nucleotides outside the gene matches: 8. CDR3 amino acids: CASSLKGQGNHEQYF. The DNA of the CDR3 is TGTGCCAGCAGTTTGAAGGGACAGGGCAACCACGAGCAGTACTTC.

V and J are TRBV24-1 and TRBJ2-5; TRBD1 aligns across 11 bases. Germline V gene sequence: CDR1 KGHDR, CDR2 SFDVKD. The CDR3 length is 14 residues. V lost 3 bases and J lost 7; bases outside the gene matches: 3. CDR3 DNA sequence: TGTGCCACCAGTGATCCCGGACAGGGGGCGACCCAGTACTTC. This sequence encodes CATSDPGQGATQYF.

V usage is TRBV19 and J usage is TRBJ2-5, with TRBD2 as a possible D gene (5 bases). Trimming shortened V by 5 bases and J by 5 bases, and 15 bases separated the two germline ends. This CDR3 is 14 amino acids long. Germline loops: CDR1 LNHDA, CDR2 SQIVND (reference sequence). The CDR3 bases are TGTGCCAGTAGTCCCTCTCCCACGGGGGAGACCCAGTACTTC. It is translated as CASSPSPTGETQYF.

This clonotype was seen many times. The rearrangement uses TRBV24-1 and TRBJ1-2; no definite D call. Germline CDR1 KGHDR, CDR2 SFDVKD. This CDR3 is built from 15 residues. The germline V and J ends were trimmed by 3 bases and 4 bases, with 14 bases remaining between them. CDR3 sequence: CATSDLVTHLYGYTF. The CDR3 coding sequence is TGTGCCACCAGTGATCTCGTCACCCACCTCTATGGCTACACCTTC.

The chain couples TRBV7-2 to TRBJ2-1, with TRBD2 identical over 11 bases. V was clipped by 6 bases and J by 0 bases; unmatched bases: 13. Germline loops: CDR1 SGHTA, CDR2 FQGNSA. The CDR3 consists of 19 residues. CDR3 sequence (DNA): TGTGCCAGCAGTTTTATAACTAGCGGGAGAGGAGGCTCCTACAATGAGCAGTTCTTC. Protein sequence: CASSFITSGRGGSYNEQFF.

The chain recombines TRBV3-1 with TRBJ1-1, with D perhaps matching TRBD1 (5 bases). The germline V and J ends were trimmed by 5 bases and 10 bases, with 20 bases remaining between them. The CDR3 has 14 amino acids. CDR1 and CDR2 (germline): LGHDT, YNNKEL (reference sequence). CDR3 sequence: CASSLNSGSVAAFF. CDR3 nucleotide sequence: TGTGCCAGCAGCTTAAATTCAGGGTCCGTTGCAGCTTTCTTT.

This clonotype turned up a few times. V is TRBV13 and J is TRBJ1-3; D remains unclear. CDR1 PRHDT and CDR2 FYEKMQ come from the germline V gene (reference sequence). V lost 5 bases, J lost 0 bases, and 14 bases lay in between. The CDR3 loop spans 16 amino acids. The CDR3 loop is CASSEQVASSGNTIYF. CDR3 sequence (DNA): TGTGCCAGCAGCGAGCAGGTGGCGAGCTCTGGAAACACCATATATTTT. The whole variable domain, filled in from reference TRBV13 and TRBJ1-3, reads AAGVIQSPRHLIKEKRETATLKCYPIPRHDTVYWYQQGPGQDPQFLISFYEKMQSDKGSIPDRFSAQQFSDYHSELNMSSLELGDSALYFCASSEQVASSGNTIYFGEGSWLTVV.

With regard to this clonotype: Possible read error: a much larger clone is one base away. The V call is TRBV6-1, the J call TRBJ1-3; D is ambiguous. The CDR3 consists of 15 residues. Germline V gene lookup returns CDR1 MNHNS and CDR2 SASEGT. The CDR3 loop is CASSSGLTSGNTTYF. CDR3 sequence (DNA): TGTGCCAGCAGCAGCGGACTGACCTCTGGAAACACCACATATTTT.

The V and J genes are TRBV4-1 and TRBJ2-5; D is uncertain. The CDR3 sequence is 13 residues long. Germline V gives CDR1 MGHRA, CDR2 YSYEKL. Trimming pared 4 bases from V and 3 bases from J, leaving 9 bases between. CDR3 sequence: CASSPLLEETQYF. DNA for the CDR3: TGCGCCAGCAGCCCTCTGCTAGAAGAGACCCAGTACTTC.

This clonotype has a count of ten or more. The chain employs TRBV11-2 and TRBJ2-2, with D unclear. This CDR3 has 14 residues. V was shortened by 5 bases and J by 4 bases, with 11 bases between the two germline ends. Germline lookup yields CDR1 SGHAT and CDR2 FQNNGV. The CDR3 reads CASSTWVATGELFF. The CDR3 DNA reads TGTGCCAGCAGCACCTGGGTCGCCACCGGGGAGCTGTTTTTT. The whole variable domain, filled in from reference TRBV11-2 and TRBJ2-2, reads EAGVAQSPRYKIIEKRQSVAFWCNPISGHATLYWYQQILGQGPKLLIQFQNNGVVDDSQLPKDRFSAERLKGVDSTLKIQPAKLEDSAVYLCASSTWVATGELFFGEGSRLTVL.

The chain is built from TRBV6-9 and TRBJ2-1, with D maybe TRBD2 (6 bases). The CDR3 extends over 15 amino acids. The germline V gene has CDR1 MNHGY and CDR2 SVAAGI. V was cut by 2 bases and J by 12 bases, with 20 bases left in between. The CDR3 DNA follows: TGTGCCAGCAGTTATCGTGGAGGGCTGGCCCTAATGCAGTTCTTC. Residues: CASSYRGGLALMQFF.

The chain carries TRBV13 and TRBJ2-3, with a possible D match to TRBD1 (6 bases). The V end lost 6 bases, the J end lost 0 bases, and 16 bases lay between the germline ends. CDR3 size: 16 residues. The germline V gene has CDR1 PRHDT and CDR2 FYEKMQ (reference sequence). The CDR3 DNA is TGTGCCAGCAGTGTTCTGGGTCAGGGGAGCACAGATACGCAGTATTTT. It is translated as CASSVLGQGSTDTQYF.

This clonotype has only a few counts. V is TRBV20-1 and J is TRBJ2-2, with 10 nucleotides matching TRBD2. The CDR3 runs to 16 residues. V trimming: 1 base; J trimming: 8 bases; junction bases outside the gene matches: 10. Germline values: CDR1 DFQATT, CDR2 SNEGSKA (reference sequence). The CDR3 nucleotides read TGCAGTGCTAGAGTTTATAGCGGGAGGAAGATTGGGGAGCTGTTTTTT. It specifies CSARVYSGRKIGELFF.

This clonotype appeared a few times. One junction end does not reproduce the germline sequence, and a read error may be involved. This chain uses TRBV7-2 with TRBJ2-1, with D unclear. The CDR3 loop spans 16 amino acids. The germline CDR1 and CDR2 sequences are SGHTA and FQGNSA. DNA for the CDR3: TGCGCCAGCAGCCAAGACGTGACACTGGCATACAATGAGCAGTTCTTC. Residues: CASSQDVTLAYNEQFF.

This clonotype was counted many times. V is TRBV7-8 and J is TRBJ1-1; D is unclear. V was shortened by 4 bases and J by 2 bases, with 5 bases between the two germline ends. CDR3 length: 12 residues. The germline V gene encodes CDR1 SGHVS and CDR2 FQNEAQ. The CDR3 coding sequence is TGTGCCAGCAGCTCAACAAACACTGAAGCTTTCTTT. This encodes CASSSTNTEAFF.

This clonotype occurred a few times. The rearrangement links TRBV24-1 to TRBJ2-2; the match to TRBD2 covers 7 bases. V shed 4 bases and J 4 bases; nucleotides not matched to a gene: 5. The CDR3 covers 15 residues. Per the germline V gene, CDR1 is KGHDR and CDR2 is SFDVKD. The CDR3: CATSDSAGRTGELFF. The CDR3 nucleotides read TGTGCCACCAGTGACTCAGCGGGACGCACCGGGGAGCTGTTTTTT.

The chain carries TRBV11-2 and TRBJ2-1, with TRBD2 matching over 12 bases. CDR1 and CDR2 (germline): SGHAT, FQNNGV. V shed 3 bases and J 3 bases; nucleotides not matched to a gene: 3. This CDR3 is built from 16 residues. This chain's CDR3 is CASSLTSGSDYNEQFF. DNA of the CDR3: TGTGCCAGCAGCTTGACTAGCGGGAGCGACTACAATGAGCAGTTCTTC.